The next 9 T cell receptor beta chains were all read from a single sample in a study of response to subunit inactivated influenza vaccine. In TCRdb, the RT-PCR reads were re-called with MiXCR into one record per CDR3 protein. Of about 570,000 distinct CDR3 sequences in the sample, roughly 10% were seen once. The sample was PBMCs from blood, taken on the day of vaccination. The receptors stem from a man aged 45-65 years who received an inactivated influenza vaccine.

The CDR3 is CASRQTGSFYGYTF. The CDR3 nucleotides are TGTGCCAGCAGGCAGACAGGATCTTTCTATGGCTACACCTTC. This chain links TRBV5-6 with TRBJ1-2; D is perhaps TRBD1 (6 bases). Trimming left V 5 bases short and J 4 bases short, with 15 bases between. The CDR3 contains 14 residues. Germline lookup yields CDR1 SGHDT and CDR2 YYEEEE.

J is TRBJ2-2 and V is TRBV5-1, with 8 bases matching TRBD2. This CDR3 has 16 amino acids. V was pared by 4 bases and J by 0 bases, with 5 bases of the junction left unmatched. Looked up from germline, CDR1 is SGHRS and CDR2 is YFSETQ. CDR3 coding DNA: TGCGCCAGCAGCGGAAGCGGGGGCCCGAACACCGGGGAGCTGTTTTTT. Translating gives CASSGSGGPNTGELFF.

The sample holds a few counts of this clonotype. This chain connects TRBV10-2 to TRBJ2-1; TRBD1 might be the D (5 bases). Trimming stripped 7 bases from V and 7 bases from J, with 8 bases between. Germline-derived CDR1 and CDR2 are WSHSY and SAAADI. The CDR3 totals 11 residues. The CDR3 loop is CASTPGNEQFF. CDR3 DNA sequence: TGCGCCAGCACGCCAGGGAATGAGCAGTTCTTC.

This clonotype appeared a few times. V usage is TRBV29-1 and J usage is TRBJ1-2, with 8 nucleotides matching TRBD1. CDR1 SQVTM and CDR2 ANQGSEA come from the germline V gene. CDR3 length equals 13 residues. The V gene end was trimmed by 4 bases and the J gene end by 4 bases; junction bases not matched to a gene: 5. The CDR3 spells CSVGEGTGYGYTF. CDR3 nucleotides: TGCAGCGTTGGCGAAGGGACAGGCTATGGCTACACCTTC.

The chain employs TRBV20-1 and TRBJ2-7; D unclear. Germline V CDR1 and CDR2: DFQATT, SNEGSKA (reference sequence). This CDR3 is built from 13 residues. V was pared by 0 bases and J by 1 base, with 7 bases between. CDR3 in amino acids: CSAREPDSYEQYF. The CDR3 DNA reads TGCAGTGCTAGAGAACCGGATTCCTACGAGCAGTACTTC.

This clonotype was seen many times. The V gene is TRBV7-2, the J gene TRBJ2-7, with 10 bases lining up with TRBD2. Germline loops: CDR1 SGHTA, CDR2 FQGNSA. The J segment lost 1 base and the V segment lost 6 bases, leaving 3 bases of the junction unmatched. The CDR3 is 14 amino acids. Written as DNA, the CDR3 is TGTGCCAGCAGTTGGACTAGCGGATCCTACGAGCAGTACTTC. Protein product: CASSWTSGSYEQYF.

This clonotype has only a few counts. CDR3 coding DNA: TGCGCCAGCAGCCAAGCGAGGAATTCACCCCTCCACTTT. This encodes CASSQARNSPLHF. The rearrangement links TRBV4-1 to TRBJ1-6, with D uncertain. This CDR3 is built from 13 residues. V was pared by 1 base and J by 7 bases, with 5 bases between. Germline loops: CDR1 MGHRA, CDR2 YSYEKL.

This clonotype turned up a few times. The chain uses TRBV27 and TRBJ2-3; D not resolved. The CDR3 is 13 amino acids. Trimming cost V 3 bases and J 2 bases, with 6 bases left between them. Germline CDR1 is MNHEY and CDR2 is SMNVEV (reference sequence). The CDR3, as DNA: TGTGCCAGCAGTTTTAGGATCACAGATACGCAGTATTTT. Its translation is CASSFRITDTQYF.

This clonotype has a count of ten or more. As DNA, the CDR3 is TGCAGTGCCAACGTGGCGGGAGCCTCACAAGAGACCCAGTACTTC. This codes for CSANVAGASQETQYF. The rearrangement uses TRBV20-1 and TRBJ2-5, with TRBD2 matching over 7 bases. Germline V CDR1 and CDR2: DFQATT, SNEGSKA (reference sequence). The CDR3 consists of 15 residues. V was pared by 6 bases and J by 2 bases, with 12 bases of the junction left unmatched.